This paragraph reports one T cell receptor beta chain. This record comes from a study of blood T cell repertoires in COVID-19. About the research overall: There were acute and convalescent COVID-19 samples, and they came from the United States, Italy and Spain.

The V end lost 3 bases, the J end lost 3 bases, and 12 bases lay between the germline ends. Germline V CDR1 and CDR2: MNHEY, SMNVEV (reference sequence). CDR3 length: 14 amino acids. The authors' processing: Amplification with reference gene primers provided the estimates of nucleated cell counts. Method: immunoSEQ multiplex PCR; TCRdb's copy keeps in-frame clones and lacks some. For V, J and clone size, that table is used; D and trimming come from the DNA. The profile shows 40,000 or so clones, 65% to 85% of them singletons. Sequenced: peripheral blood. The rearrangement uses TRBV27 and TRBJ2-7; no clear D. This TCR derives from a man aged 55 to 69 in a cohort sampled during active COVID-19. This CDR3 is CASSFSIGGYEQYF. For the CDR3, the DNA is TGTGCCAGCAGTTTTTCCATCGGCGGCTACGAGCAGTACTTC.